Reported below is one TCR beta chain. A few counts support this clonotype. Its antigen is currently not known. Base qualities are not recorded, but no much larger clone differs from it by a single base. V is trimmed back by 5 bases and J by 5 bases, and the junction contains 6 bases that no gene match accounts for. For CDR1 and CDR2, the germline V gene lists SGHTA and FQGNSA. From the cysteine through the phenylalanine, the CDR3 covers 14 amino acids. The retained sequence is limited to the CDR3, 42 bases, with the frame set at the first base. Ficoll-Paque density gradient centrifugation was the method used to isolate PBMCs. This sample was sequenced with an Illumina NovaSeq 6000. TCRalpha and TCRbeta cDNA libraries were constructed by 5'RACE with constant-segment primers, with sample barcodes and unique molecular identifiers being introduced. RNA was extracted from every sample with Trizol reagent. Amplification of the libraries took two PCR steps, and the second step added a second sample barcode plus Illumina TruSeq adapters. Libraries were sequenced on an Illumina NovaSeq with 2 x 150 bp paired-end reads. In the paper's pipeline: With migec v1.2.7, reads were demultiplexed and then collapsed into UMI-guided consensus sequences. With mixcr v2.1.11, UMI consensuses were aligned to TRA and TRB V and J templates and assembled into clonotypes. Expanded or contracted clonotypes were those called significant by both edgeR and NoisET, with noise models trained on biological replicates. edgeR calls used a false discovery rate-adjusted p below 0.01 and a log2 fold-change threshold of 1. As an exploratory analysis of dynamics, max-normalized trajectories of the 1000 most abundant clonotypes were examined with PCA combined with hierarchical clustering. Separately sequenced CD4+ and CD8+ repertoires were used to assign the CD4 or CD8 phenotype of responding clones. TCRdb reanalyzed the raw reads on its own, using fastp at Q25 for trimming and MiXCR for clone calling, and kept in-frame beta chains. Rows with a matching CDR3 protein are joined into one entry that keeps the most common DNA and genes. The V and J calls, along with clone size, are taken from TCRdb and not from the paper's own processing. A total of about 200,000 distinct CDR3 sequences appear in this sample, around 8.8% of them only once. The top ten hold 3.5% of the sample.

These data originate in a study of T-cell memory formation after mild COVID-19 (dated by TCRdb to the early 2020s). General notes on the study: TCR sequence clusters from the two donors were found to be largely donor specific. The cohort was made up of two young adult volunteers, one female and one male, who were previously healthy. In a couple of donors, T-cell clones that expanded and contracted after mild COVID-19 were followed by sequencing TCRalpha and TCRbeta repertoires longitudinally.

The investigation overall reported the following: The detection of some responding clones in pre-infection memory suggests that pre-existing cross-reactive memory T cells joined the SARS-CoV-2 response. The study covered only a couple of mild cases, and larger cohorts including severe cases with pre-infection samples were considered necessary. The second-wave clones that peaked on day 37 were not confirmed to be SARS-CoV-2 specific. Contracting CD4+ clones were located mainly in the CM and EM memory subsets, whereas CD8+ clones were found to be enriched in EMRA. From day 15 to 85, contracting clones showed balanced CD4/CD8 phenotypes, whereas a second wave of clones that expanded from day 15 to 37 leaned towards CD4+.

What was sequenced was PBMCs or a T cell subset sorted from them (not recorded which). The sequence derives from a man younger than 35 who had mild COVID-19 (a few samples of this study predate the infection). The sample titles of this study are shuffled in the database, so cell type and time point are left out; the donor was told from shared clones. The chain is encoded by TRBV7-2 joined to TRBJ2-5; 9 central bases correspond to TRBD1. This receptor carries the CDR3 CASSLGTGKETQYF. The sequence in DNA is TGTGCCAGCAGCCTCGGGACAGGGAAGGAGACCCAGTACTTC.